One sample yielded the 10 T cell receptor beta chains listed below, sequenced in a study of tumor-infiltrating lymphocytes in primary liver carcinoma. Alongside blood RNA obtained from unsorted whole blood, germline DNA was also extracted. Total RNA (roughly 0.45 ug) served as template for TCR beta cDNA synthesis primed by a constant-region primer. Slightly modified ARM-PCR, run as three nested multiplex PCR rounds, produced the TCR beta libraries. A C-beta reverse primer was combined with TRBV1-TRBV30 forward primers in the first two PCR rounds, and each round had roughly 9 cycles. MiXCR, run by TCRdb on the multiplex PCR reads, gives a single entry per CDR3 protein. The sample lists 190,000 or so distinct CDR3 sequences, approximately 65% occurring once. The sample was peripheral blood. Every receptor here comes from an older woman with primary liver carcinoma and hepatitis B virus infection.

As concerns this clonotype: Just one base apart from a much larger clone, this may be a read error. This chain connects TRBV28 to TRBJ2-7; 11 positions agree with TRBD2. V was clipped by 7 bases and J by 5 bases; unmatched bases: 10. Germline values: CDR1 MDHEN, CDR2 SYDVKM. There are 15 residues in the CDR3. The CDR3 loop is CASNRTSGRLHEQYF. DNA of the CDR3: TGTGCCAGCAACCGAACTAGCGGGAGATTACACGAGCAGTACTTC.

This clonotype has only one observation. A read error may be the cause here, since a much bigger clone is one base away. The chain carries TRBV6-5 and TRBJ1-1; D ambiguous. Germline CDR1 and CDR2: MNHEY and SVGAGI. The V gene lost 6 bases and the J gene lost 1 base, with 15 bases spanning the gap. The CDR3 consists of 15 residues. The CDR3 region is CASSHLSGRNTEAFF. In DNA, the CDR3 is TGTGCCAGCAGCCACCTCAGCGGGCGGAACACTGAAGCTTTCTTT.

In regard to this clonotype: A single base separates this from a much larger clone, so it may be a read error. V gene TRBV6-1 combines with J gene TRBJ2-1, with a weak D call TRBD1 (5 bases). Germline V gene data show CDR1 as MNHNS and CDR2 as SASEGT. The CDR3 has 16 amino acids. CDR3 residues: CASSEGLTSSYNGQFF. The CDR3 bases are TGTGCCAGCAGTGAGGGGCTAACGAGCTCCTACAATGGGCAGTTCTTC.

The chain links TRBV2 to TRBJ2-7; D is perhaps TRBD1 or TRBD2 (6 bases each). The CDR3 contains 17 residues. V was trimmed by 7 bases and J by 3 bases, leaving 25 bases between them. Germline CDR1 and CDR2: SNHLY and FYNNEI. Written as DNA, the CDR3 is TGTGCCAGCATTTCGAACGGGGGCAGGGGTCGGGGCTACGAGCAGTACTTC. Its translation: CASISNGGRGRGYEQYF.

The J gene is TRBJ2-3, the V gene TRBV6-1, with D hard to call. Trimming removed 7 bases at V and 0 bases at J, with 5 bases between. CDR3 length equals 12 residues. In germline, CDR1 is MNHNS, CDR2 SASEGT. CDR3 bases: TGTGCCAGCAAGCCCAGCACAGATACGCAGTATTTT. This codes for CASKPSTDTQYF.

Turning to this clonotype: This may stem from a read error, because a much larger clone lies one nucleotide away. No conserved phenylalanine or tryptophan ends this CDR3, so it is likely a read error. This chain joins TRBV6-1 and TRBJ1-2; no reliable D call. Trimming removed 5 bases from V and 5 bases from J, with 12 bases in between. Germline V lookup: CDR1 MNHNS, CDR2 SASEGT. The CDR3 consists of 13 residues. The CDR3 DNA is TGTGCCAGCAGTTCGCGGCCAACATATGGCTACACCTCC. Protein: CASSSRPTYGYTS.

This clonotype was counted at least ten times. The chain combines TRBV4-2 with TRBJ2-5, with a tentative D call TRBD2 (6 bases). V lost 0 bases to trimming and J lost 4 bases, with 18 bases between them. CDR1 and CDR2 from the germline V gene are LGHNA and YNFKEQ. This CDR3 region has 17 residues. For the CDR3, the DNA is TGTGCCAGCAGCCAAGATCGTCGCGGGACCCGCCTAGAGACCCAGTACTTC. It specifies CASSQDRRGTRLETQYF.

The sample holds many counts of this clonotype. The chain is built from TRBV11-2 and TRBJ1-5; 8 bases are a match to TRBD1. The CDR3 length is 14 residues. V gave up 5 bases and J gave up 6 bases; unmatched junction bases: 6. Germline lookup yields CDR1 SGHAT and CDR2 FQNNGV. For the CDR3, the DNA is TGTGCCAGCAGCGCCTCACAGGGGGGTCAGCCCCAGCATTTT. Translating it yields CASSASQGGQPQHF.

The chain joins TRBV4-1 to TRBJ2-1, with a tentative D call TRBD2 (6 bases). This CDR3 contains 22 residues. Germline V lookup: CDR1 MGHRA, CDR2 YSYEKL. V lost 4 bases to trimming and J lost 6 bases, with 37 bases between them. The CDR3: CASSLKGTGQGVWRGHINEQFF. DNA for the CDR3: TGCGCCAGCAGCCTAAAGGGGACTGGTCAGGGCGTTTGGCGTGGACATATCAATGAGCAGTTCTTC.

This clonotype was observed many times. The chain's CDR3 is CASRPRRGSEAFF. The CDR3 nucleotides read TGTGCCAGCAGGCCCCGGCGGGGCTCTGAAGCTTTCTTT. The V and J genes are TRBV6-5 and TRBJ1-1; TRBD1 is a possible D gene (5 bases). Germline CDR1 and CDR2: MNHEY and SVGAGI. The CDR3 extends over 13 amino acids. V lost 6 bases and J 6 bases, leaving 14 bases between the germline ends.